Following are 14 T cell receptor beta chains from one sample sequenced in a study of T-cell reconstitution after alpha-beta-depleted transplantation in children. Unique molecular identifiers were built into the TCRbeta library. TCRdb itself ran the PCR reads through MiXCR, one entry per CDR3 protein. The sample yields a few hundred thousand distinct CDR3 sequences, about 17% seen once. The source was PBMCs from the stem cell graft donor, collected from the stem cell graft. These receptor sequences come from a human donor who donated a stem cell graft to a child with acute lymphoblastic leukemia.

Ten or more counts support this clonotype. This rearrangement joins TRBV6-1 to TRBJ2-5; weak D call: TRBD2 (5 bases). Trimming cost V 6 bases and J 5 bases, with 28 bases left between them. Germline V gene sequence: CDR1 MNHNS, CDR2 SASEGT. The CDR3 length is 18 residues. CDR3 nucleotides: TGTGCCAGCAGACCCCGAAGTAGCGTACGAGTAGGAATCGAGACCCAGTACTTC. Translated, it gives CASRPRSSVRVGIETQYF.

This clonotype was detected many times. The genes are TRBV27 and TRBJ2-1, with TRBD2 matching over 7 bases. The CDR3 spans 15 residues. Germline V gene sequence: CDR1 MNHEY, CDR2 SMNVEV (reference sequence). Trimming at V came to 3 bases and at J to 1 base, leaving 3 bases not matched to a gene. CDR3 region: CASSLGGTSYNEQFF. The CDR3 nucleotides read TGTGCCAGCAGTTTGGGAGGGACTTCCTACAATGAGCAGTTCTTC.

The genes are TRBV7-9 and TRBJ2-3; no reliable D call. Germline V CDR1 and CDR2: SEHNR, FQNEAQ (reference sequence). Trimming left V 2 bases short and J 0 bases short, with 6 bases between. This CDR3 region has 14 residues. CDR3 residues: CASSLTRSTDTQYF. The CDR3 nucleotides are TGTGCCAGCAGCTTAACCCGTAGCACAGATACGCAGTATTTT. The full variable domain, in which reference TRBV7-9 and TRBJ2-3 provide the parts outside the CDR3, is DTGVSQNPRHKITKRGQNVTFRCDPISEHNRLYWYRQTLGQGPEFLTYFQNEAQLEKSRLLSDRFSAERPKGSFSTLEIQRTEQGDSAMYLCASSLTRSTDTQYFGPGTRLTVL.

The rearrangement uses TRBV19 and TRBJ1-5; possibly TRBD1 for D (6 bases). CDR1 is LNHDA, CDR2 SQIVND, per germline (reference sequence). V lost 7 bases to trimming and J lost 0 bases, with 13 bases between them. CDR3 size: 15 residues. The CDR3 loop is CASTYTGNSNQPQHF. CDR3 bases: TGTGCCAGTACTTACACAGGGAATAGCAATCAGCCCCAGCATTTT.

This clonotype was seen only a few times. The V and J genes are TRBV3-1 and TRBJ1-1; 8 nucleotides agree with TRBD1. The CDR3 is 19 residues long. The germline CDR1 and CDR2 sequences are LGHDT and YNNKEL (reference sequence). V shed 0 bases and J 4 bases; nucleotides not matched to a gene: 16. CDR3 loop: CASSQDFAHVAGGGTEAFF. The CDR3 nucleotides read TGTGCCAGCAGCCAAGATTTCGCTCACGTCGCAGGGGGCGGCACTGAAGCTTTCTTT.

The rearrangement links TRBV10-3 to TRBJ1-4; no firm D call. Trimming cost V 5 bases and J 5 bases, with 12 bases left between them. Germline CDR1 and CDR2: ENHRY and SYGVKD. The CDR3 runs to 14 residues. This CDR3 reads CAISRAWRNEKLFF. CDR3 sequence (DNA): TGTGCCATCAGTCGGGCTTGGCGGAATGAAAAACTGTTTTTT.

V gene TRBV9 combines with J gene TRBJ2-7, with 8 bases aligning to TRBD2. Trimming cost V 7 bases and J 2 bases; bases outside gene matches: 5. The CDR3 spans 13 residues. Germline V gene data show CDR1 as SGDLS and CDR2 as YYNGEE. CDR3 DNA: TGTGCCAGCTCCGGGACTAGTCCCTACGAGCAGTACTTC. This sequence encodes CASSGTSPYEQYF.

This clonotype occurred a few times. This chain joins TRBV27 and TRBJ1-5, with D possibly matching TRBD1 (6 bases). Germline loops: CDR1 MNHEY, CDR2 SMNVEV (reference sequence). This CDR3 contains 15 residues. The V end was cut by 0 bases, the J end by 5 bases, with 11 bases between. CDR3 loop: CASSLSSGEDQPQHF. CDR3 nucleotide sequence: TGTGCCAGCAGTTTATCGTCAGGGGAGGATCAGCCCCAGCATTTT.

The chain employs TRBV28 and TRBJ2-7, with 8 bases identical to TRBD1. The CDR3 is 15 amino acids. Germline values: CDR1 MDHEN, CDR2 SYDVKM. Trimming at V came to 3 bases and at J to 2 bases, leaving 6 bases not matched to a gene. The CDR3 reads CASSFPDRGTYEQYF. The CDR3 DNA reads TGTGCCAGCAGTTTCCCCGACAGGGGAACCTACGAGCAGTACTTC.

The J gene is TRBJ2-7, the V gene TRBV18, with a weak D call TRBD2 (6 bases). The CDR3 loop spans 14 amino acids. The germline CDR1 and CDR2 sequences are KGHSH and LQKENI. V gave up 5 bases and J gave up 2 bases, with 13 bases separating them. CDR3 in DNA: TGTGCCAGCTCAGTTGGGACTCAGCCCTACGAGCAGTACTTC. It translates to CASSVGTQPYEQYF. The entire variable domain, with the rest obtained from reference TRBV18 and TRBJ2-7, is as follows: NAGVMQNPRHLVRRRGQEARLRCSPMKGHSHVYWYRQLPEEGLKFMVYLQKENIIDESGMPKERFSAEFPKEGPSILRIQQVVRGDSAAYFCASSVGTQPYEQYFGPGTRLTVT.

This clonotype was recorded many times. The chain links TRBV7-2 to TRBJ1-1; D uncertain. Trimming pared 3 bases from V and 7 bases from J, leaving 9 bases between. The CDR3 consists of 12 residues. Germline V gene data show CDR1 as SGHTA and CDR2 as FQGNSA. CDR3 in DNA: TGTGCCAGCAGCTTCCGCAGGAGTGAAGCTTTCTTT. This translates into CASSFRRSEAFF. Complete variable domain (other parts from reference TRBV7-2 and TRBJ1-1): GAGVSQSPSNKVTEKGKDVELRCDPISGHTALYWYRQSLGQGLEFLIYFQGNSAPDKSGLPSDRFSAERTGGSVSTLTIQRTQQEDSAVYLCASSFRRSEAFFGQGTRLTVV.

Regarding this clonotype: A junction end diverges from the germline sequence, so it may reflect a read error. V gene TRBV25-1 combines with J gene TRBJ2-5; D not certain. The germline gives CDR1 MGHDK, CDR2 SYGVNS. This CDR3 region has 12 residues. The CDR3 protein is CASGDYQETQYF. The CDR3 region has the DNA TGTGCCAGCGGTGACTACCAAGAGACCCAGTACTTC.

This clonotype was seen only a few times. The gene calls are TRBV5-6 and TRBJ2-4; TRBD2 matches at 11 bases. The CDR3 totals 12 residues. The V segment lost 2 bases and the J segment 13 bases; nucleotides outside the gene matches: 2. Germline loops: CDR1 SGHDT, CDR2 YYEEEE. The CDR3 loop reads CASSFSGRAQYF. The CDR3 bases are TGTGCCAGCAGCTTTAGCGGGAGGGCCCAGTACTTC.

This clonotype appeared a few times. The chain joins TRBV6-5 to TRBJ2-3; D unresolved. In germline, CDR1 is MNHEY, CDR2 SVGAGI. The CDR3 sequence is 14 residues long. Trimming left V 2 bases short and J 4 bases short, with 10 bases between. The CDR3 sequence is CASSYRQAADTQYF. CDR3 sequence (DNA): TGTGCCAGCAGTTACAGGCAGGCCGCAGATACGCAGTATTTT.